Listed here are 20 T cell receptor beta chains from one sample, sequenced in a study of cytomegalovirus exposure and HLA in healthy donors. PCR used 60 Vbeta primers and 13 Jbeta primers. Produced via immunoSEQ multiplex PCR; TCRdb's table is partial and in-frame only. The repertoire consists of some 150,000 clones, with just under 70% occurring once and the leading ten covering less than 5%. Material: PBMCs. The receptors stem from a man in his fifties or sixties in good health and CMV-seronegative.

This clone showed up just a few times. The gene calls are TRBV7-7 and TRBJ2-5; 10 nucleotides align to TRBD2. Germline loops: CDR1 SSHAT, CDR2 FNYEAQ (reference sequence). This CDR3 region has 14 residues. J was trimmed by 5 bases and V by 4 bases; bases with no gene match: 4. The CDR3 DNA reads TGTGCCAGCAGCTCTAATAGCGGGGGGGAGACCCAGTACTTC. This translates into CASSSNSGGETQYF.

This chain connects TRBV15 to TRBJ2-7; a possible D gene is TRBD2 (6 bases). The CDR3 consists of 14 residues. Germline V gene lookup returns CDR1 LNHNV and CDR2 YYDKDF (reference sequence). Between the trimmed V and J ends, which lost 1 base and 3 bases, there was a span of 10 bases. CDR3 nucleotides: TGTGCCACCAGCAGAGGGCCTAGCGACTACGAGCAGTACTTC. Its translation is CATSRGPSDYEQYF.

The chain has TRBV28 and TRBJ2-1; 7 bases are a match to TRBD2. The germline gives CDR1 MDHEN, CDR2 SYDVKM. The trim removed 2 bases at V and 9 bases at J, leaving 7 bases unmatched. This CDR3 region has 14 residues. This CDR3 reads CASSLEGGKGEQFF. The CDR3 DNA follows: TGTGCCAGCAGTTTAGAGGGAGGGAAGGGTGAGCAGTTCTTC.

A few counts support this clone. The chain employs TRBV5-1 and TRBJ1-2, with D hard to call. Germline CDR1 and CDR2: SGHRS and YFSETQ. The germline V and J ends were trimmed by 0 bases and 8 bases, with 17 bases remaining between them. The CDR3 length is 15 residues. CDR3 region: CASSLEPGIRGGYTF. DNA of the CDR3: TGCGCCAGCAGCTTGGAACCGGGGATTCGCGGGGGCTACACCTTC.

V is TRBV28 and J is TRBJ1-5, with D unresolved. V was cut by 5 bases and J by 3 bases, with 2 bases left in between. CDR1 and CDR2 (germline): MDHEN, SYDVKM. The CDR3 loop spans 11 amino acids. CDR3 residues: CASSLNQPQHF. The CDR3 DNA sequence: TGTGCCAGCAGTCTCAATCAGCCCCAGCATTTT.

V is TRBV7-3 and J is TRBJ1-2, with a tentative D call TRBD1 (6 bases). CDR1 and CDR2 (germline): SGHTA, FQGTGA. V lost 2 bases, J lost 7 bases, and 17 bases lay in between. This CDR3 contains 15 residues. CDR3 bases: TGTGCCAGCAGCTTATCACGGGGGGCGCAAGCTGGCTACACCTTC. Residues: CASSLSRGAQAGYTF. Based on the CDR3 plus reference TRBV7-3 and TRBJ1-2, the full variable domain is GAGVSQTPSNKVTEKGKYVELRCDPISGHTALYWYRQSLGQGPEFLIYFQGTGAADDSGLPNDRFFAVRPEGSVSTLKIQRTERGDSAVYLCASSLSRGAQAGYTFGSGTRLTVV.

The J gene is TRBJ2-6, the V gene TRBV18, with D possibly being TRBD1 (5 bases). The CDR3 is 17 residues long. The germline CDR1 and CDR2 sequences are KGHSH and LQKENI. V lost 3 bases to trimming and J lost 0 bases, with 12 bases between them. The CDR3 nucleotides are TGTGCCAGCTCACCGTCTCCCAGGGCCTCTGGGGCCAACGTCCTGACTTTC. This translates into CASSPSPRASGANVLTF.

The gene calls are TRBV25-1 and TRBJ1-5; TRBD1 matches at 9 bases. V lost 3 bases to trimming and J lost 4 bases; unmatched junction nucleotides: 4. Germline lookup yields CDR1 MGHDK and CDR2 SYGVNS. The CDR3 loop spans 15 amino acids. DNA for the CDR3: TGTGCCAGCAGTGACCCCGGGACAGGGAATCAGCCCCAGCATTTT. This translates into CASSDPGTGNQPQHF.

This chain connects TRBV19 to TRBJ1-1; 7 nucleotides match TRBD1. Trimming took 3 bases from V and 8 from J; bases not matched to a gene: 3. The germline V gene has CDR1 LNHDA and CDR2 SQIVND (reference sequence). This CDR3 has 12 residues. In nucleotides, the CDR3 is TGTGCCAGTAGTATTATAGGGGGCGAAGCTTTCTTT. The encoded protein is CASSIIGGEAFF. Full variable domain (rest looked up from reference TRBV19 and TRBJ1-1): DGGITQSPKYLFRKEGQNVTLSCEQNLNHDAMYWYRQDPGQGLRLIYYSQIVNDFQKGDIAEGYSVSREKKESFPLTVTSAQKNPTAFYLCASSIIGGEAFFGQGTRLTVV.

The chain is built from TRBV5-4 and TRBJ2-2; 11 bases match TRBD2. The CDR3 extends over 15 amino acids. V trimming: 4 bases; J trimming: 1 base; junction bases outside the gene matches: 0. The V gene's germline CDR1 is SGHNT and CDR2 YYREEE (reference sequence). The CDR3 sequence: CASSLAGGNTGELFF. The CDR3 coding sequence is TGTGCCAGCAGCCTAGCGGGAGGGAACACCGGGGAGCTGTTTTTT. The full variable domain, rest sourced from reference TRBV5-4 and TRBJ2-2, is ETGVTQSPTHLIKTRGQQVTLRCSSQSGHNTVSWYQQALGQGPQFIFQYYREEENGRGNFPPRFSGLQFPNYSSELNVNALELDDSALYLCASSLAGGNTGELFFGEGSRLTVL.

The V call is TRBV19, the J call TRBJ2-3, with a weak D call TRBD2 (6 bases). This CDR3 has 16 residues. The germline V gene has CDR1 LNHDA and CDR2 SQIVND (reference sequence). Deletions cut 3 bases from V and 2 bases from J, with 15 bases between. The CDR3 DNA follows: TGTGCCAGTAGTATTTCCCCGGGGGAGAACACAGATACGCAGTATTTT. This codes for CASSISPGENTDTQYF. Full variable domain (remainder filled in from reference TRBV19 and TRBJ2-3): DGGITQSPKYLFRKEGQNVTLSCEQNLNHDAMYWYRQDPGQGLRLIYYSQIVNDFQKGDIAEGYSVSREKKESFPLTVTSAQKNPTAFYLCASSISPGENTDTQYFGPGTRLTVL.

V is TRBV30 and J is TRBJ1-3; 9 nucleotides match TRBD1. With 0 bases clipped from V and 4 bases from J, the junction kept 4 bases outside the gene matches. CDR3 length: 15 amino acids. Germline-derived CDR1 and CDR2 are GTSNPN and SVGIG (reference sequence). For the CDR3, the DNA is TGTGCCTGGAGTGTACGGGGGACAGGGGGAAACACCATATATTTT. This sequence encodes CAWSVRGTGGNTIYF.

The chain links TRBV27 to TRBJ2-3; 10 bases agree with TRBD2. The CDR3 runs to 16 residues. Germline trimming cut 3 bases from V and 2 bases from J; bases unmatched to any gene: 5. CDR1 MNHEY and CDR2 SMNVEV come from the germline V gene (reference sequence). The CDR3 loop is CASSLRAGGYTDTQYF. The DNA of the CDR3 is TGTGCCAGCAGTTTGAGAGCGGGAGGGTACACAGATACGCAGTATTTT.

The chain is built from TRBV19 and TRBJ1-2; no firm D call. V shed 5 bases and J shed 3 bases, with 7 bases lying between them. The CDR3 has 12 amino acids. Germline CDR1 and CDR2: LNHDA and SQIVND (reference sequence). CDR3 DNA sequence: TGTGCCAGTAGTTTGAGAGACTATGGCTACACCTTC. Translation: CASSLRDYGYTF.

This clone appeared a single time. This chain links TRBV6-1 with TRBJ2-5, with D perhaps TRBD2 (5 bases). The germline V gene encodes CDR1 MNHNS and CDR2 SASEGT. The length of the CDR3 is 15 residues. Between the trimmed V and J ends, which lost 7 bases and 5 bases, there was a span of 20 bases. This chain's CDR3 is CASTPMVGSRETQYF. The CDR3 DNA reads TGTGCCAGCACCCCGATGGTGGGGAGCAGGGAGACCCAGTACTTC.

The chain has TRBV11-3 and TRBJ2-3; TRBD2 agrees at 11 bases. The germline CDR1 and CDR2 sequences are SGHNT and YENEEA. The trim removed 5 bases at V and 2 bases at J, leaving 18 bases unmatched. The CDR3 consists of 20 residues. The CDR3 spells CASSLGGALAGGHYTDTQYF. CDR3 DNA: TGTGCCAGCAGCCTAGGTGGGGCTCTAGCGGGAGGTCACTACACAGATACGCAGTATTTT.

This sequence joins TRBV5-1 and TRBJ2-1; TRBD2 aligns across 7 bases. The V and J ends lost 0 bases and 7 bases, in that order; junction bases with no gene match: 7. CDR1 is SGHRS and CDR2 is YFSETQ in the germline V gene. This CDR3 contains 15 residues. For the CDR3, the DNA is TGCGCCAGCAGCTTGGTAGGCGGCGGGAGTAATGAGCAGTTCTTC. Amino acid sequence: CASSLVGGGSNEQFF.

The chain is built from TRBV28 and TRBJ1-1; perhaps TRBD1 as D (5 bases). V lost 7 bases and J 0 bases, leaving 12 bases between the germline ends. In germline, CDR1 is MDHEN, CDR2 SYDVKM. CDR3 length: 14 residues. The CDR3 protein is CASTVDSLNTEAFF. CDR3 nucleotide sequence: TGTGCCAGCACCGTAGACAGTTTGAACACTGAAGCTTTCTTT.

This chain connects TRBV5-4 to TRBJ2-7; D perhaps matches TRBD1 (5 bases). Germline loops: CDR1 SGHNT, CDR2 YYREEE (reference sequence). V dropped 2 bases and J dropped 3 bases, with 15 bases sitting between them. The CDR3 length is 15 residues. This chain's CDR3 is CASSLRQTALYEQYF. CDR3 sequence (DNA): TGTGCCAGCAGCTTACGACAGACGGCTCTCTACGAGCAGTACTTC. Filled out from reference TRBV5-4 and TRBJ2-7, the complete variable domain reads ETGVTQSPTHLIKTRGQQVTLRCSSQSGHNTVSWYQQALGQGPQFIFQYYREEENGRGNFPPRFSGLQFPNYSSELNVNALELDDSALYLCASSLRQTALYEQYFGPGTRLTVT.

In nucleotides, the CDR3 is TGTGCCAGCAGACAAGGGGCGGGAGGAACAGATACGCAGTATTTT. Amino acids: CASRQGAGGTDTQYF. This chain links TRBV7-2 with TRBJ2-3; 8 bases fit TRBD2. There are 15 residues in the CDR3. Germline CDR1 reads SGHTA; CDR2 reads FQGNSA. V lost 6 bases to trimming and J lost 3 bases; unmatched junction nucleotides: 8. The full variable domain, completed using reference TRBV7-2 and TRBJ2-3, is GAGVSQSPSNKVTEKGKDVELRCDPISGHTALYWYRQSLGQGLEFLIYFQGNSAPDKSGLPSDRFSAERTGGSVSTLTIQRTQQEDSAVYLCASRQGAGGTDTQYFGPGTRLTVL.